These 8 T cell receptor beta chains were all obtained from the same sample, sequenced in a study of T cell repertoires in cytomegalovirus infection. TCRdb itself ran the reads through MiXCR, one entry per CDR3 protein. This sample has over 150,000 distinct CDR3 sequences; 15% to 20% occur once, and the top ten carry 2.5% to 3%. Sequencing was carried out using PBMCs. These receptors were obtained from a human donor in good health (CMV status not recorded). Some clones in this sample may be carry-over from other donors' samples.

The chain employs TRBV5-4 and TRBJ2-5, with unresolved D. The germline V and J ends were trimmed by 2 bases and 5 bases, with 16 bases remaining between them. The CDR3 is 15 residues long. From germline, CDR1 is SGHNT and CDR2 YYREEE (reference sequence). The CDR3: CASSLGEARRETQYF. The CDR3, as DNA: TGTGCCAGCAGCTTAGGTGAAGCGCGACGGGAGACCCAGTACTTC.

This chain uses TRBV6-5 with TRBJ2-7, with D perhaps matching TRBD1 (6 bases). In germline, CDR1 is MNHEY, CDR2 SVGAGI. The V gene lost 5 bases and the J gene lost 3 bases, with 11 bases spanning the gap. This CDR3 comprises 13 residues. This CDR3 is CASSLGQFYEQYF. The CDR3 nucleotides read TGTGCCAGCAGTCTTGGACAGTTCTACGAGCAGTACTTC.

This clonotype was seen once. The CDR3 sequence: CASSSRQGGNTEAFF. In DNA, the CDR3 is TGCGCCAGCAGCTCGAGACAGGGGGGAAACACTGAAGCTTTCTTT. The chain employs TRBV5-1 and TRBJ1-1; TRBD1 aligns across 9 bases. The CDR3 loop spans 15 amino acids. V shed 3 bases and J 2 bases; nucleotides not matched to a gene: 5. CDR1 and CDR2 (germline): SGHRS, YFSETQ.

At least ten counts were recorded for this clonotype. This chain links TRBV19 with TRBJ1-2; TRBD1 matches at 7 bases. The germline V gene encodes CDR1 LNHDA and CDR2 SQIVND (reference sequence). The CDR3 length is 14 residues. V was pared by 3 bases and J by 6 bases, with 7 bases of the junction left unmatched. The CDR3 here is CASSISTGWDGYTF. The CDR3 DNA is TGTGCCAGTAGTATCTCGACAGGGTGGGATGGCTACACCTTC.

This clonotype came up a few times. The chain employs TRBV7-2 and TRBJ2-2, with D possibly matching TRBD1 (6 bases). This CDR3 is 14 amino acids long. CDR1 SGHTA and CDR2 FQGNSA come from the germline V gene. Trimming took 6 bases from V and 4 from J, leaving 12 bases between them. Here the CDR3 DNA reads TGTGCCAGCAGACAGGGTTCAAGCACCGGGGAGCTGTTTTTT. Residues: CASRQGSSTGELFF.

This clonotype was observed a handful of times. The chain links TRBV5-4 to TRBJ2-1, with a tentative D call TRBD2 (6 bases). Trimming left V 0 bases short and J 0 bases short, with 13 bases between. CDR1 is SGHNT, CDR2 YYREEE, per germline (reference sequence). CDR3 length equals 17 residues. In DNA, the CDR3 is TGTGCCAGCAGCTTGGGACTAGTGACCCCCTCCTACAATGAGCAGTTCTTC. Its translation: CASSLGLVTPSYNEQFF.

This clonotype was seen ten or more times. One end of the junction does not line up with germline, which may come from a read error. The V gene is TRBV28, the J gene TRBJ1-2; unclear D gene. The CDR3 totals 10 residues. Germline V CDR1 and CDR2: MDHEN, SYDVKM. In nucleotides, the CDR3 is TGTGCCAGCGGGCCGGACGGCCCTTCCTTC. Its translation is CASGPDGPSF.

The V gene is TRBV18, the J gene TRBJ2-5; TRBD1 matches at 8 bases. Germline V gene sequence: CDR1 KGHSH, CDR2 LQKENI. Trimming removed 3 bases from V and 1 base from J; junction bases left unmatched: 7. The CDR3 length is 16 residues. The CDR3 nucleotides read TGTGCCAGCTCACCCCTCGGGACAGGCCTCCAAGAGACCCAGTACTTC. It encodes CASSPLGTGLQETQYF.